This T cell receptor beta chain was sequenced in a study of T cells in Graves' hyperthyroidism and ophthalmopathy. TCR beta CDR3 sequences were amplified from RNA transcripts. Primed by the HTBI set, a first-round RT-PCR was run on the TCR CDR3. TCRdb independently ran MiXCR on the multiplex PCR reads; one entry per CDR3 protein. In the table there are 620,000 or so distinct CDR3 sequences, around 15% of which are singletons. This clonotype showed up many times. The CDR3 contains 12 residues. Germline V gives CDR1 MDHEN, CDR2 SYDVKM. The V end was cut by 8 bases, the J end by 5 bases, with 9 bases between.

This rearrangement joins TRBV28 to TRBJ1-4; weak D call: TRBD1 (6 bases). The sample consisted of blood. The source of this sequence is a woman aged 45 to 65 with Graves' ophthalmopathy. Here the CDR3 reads CASFRGNEKLFF. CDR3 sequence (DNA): TGTGCCAGCTTCAGGGGAAATGAAAAACTGTTTTTT.